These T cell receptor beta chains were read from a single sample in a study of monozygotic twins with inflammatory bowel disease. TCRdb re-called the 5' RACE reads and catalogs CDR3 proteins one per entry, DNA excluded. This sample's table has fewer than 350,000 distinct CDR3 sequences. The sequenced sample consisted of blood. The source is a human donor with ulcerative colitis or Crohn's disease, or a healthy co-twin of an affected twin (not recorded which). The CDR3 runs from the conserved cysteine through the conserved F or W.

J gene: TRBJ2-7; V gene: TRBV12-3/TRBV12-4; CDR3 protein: CASSPRGQNYEQYF
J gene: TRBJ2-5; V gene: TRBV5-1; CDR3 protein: CASSEGPSGQETQYF
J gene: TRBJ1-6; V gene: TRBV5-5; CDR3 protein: CASSLSQVQNSPLHF
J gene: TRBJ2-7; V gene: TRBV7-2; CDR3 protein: CASSLRPRREQYF
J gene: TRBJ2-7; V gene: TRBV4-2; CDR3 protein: CASSPGLAGGWSYEQYF
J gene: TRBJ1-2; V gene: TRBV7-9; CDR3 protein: CASSFGMGVDGYTF
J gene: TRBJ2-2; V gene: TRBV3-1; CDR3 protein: CASSQPGTDTTGELFF
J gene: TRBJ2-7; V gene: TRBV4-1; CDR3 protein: CASSQAGTGSDEQYF
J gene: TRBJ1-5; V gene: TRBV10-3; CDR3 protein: CAIRGTSNGQPQHF
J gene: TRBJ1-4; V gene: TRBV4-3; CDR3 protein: CASTPSRGGAGREKLFF
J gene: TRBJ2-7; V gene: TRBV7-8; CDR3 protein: CASSFRSGSQGEQYF
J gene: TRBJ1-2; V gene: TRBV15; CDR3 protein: CATSIPSSPYSYTF
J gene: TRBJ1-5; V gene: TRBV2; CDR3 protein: CASSGNRANQPQHF
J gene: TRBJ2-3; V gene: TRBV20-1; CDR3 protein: CSARDPTRVIDTQYF
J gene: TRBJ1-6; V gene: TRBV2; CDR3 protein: CASTGRQFNSPLHF
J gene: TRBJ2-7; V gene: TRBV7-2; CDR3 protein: CASSFGLAGEKQYF
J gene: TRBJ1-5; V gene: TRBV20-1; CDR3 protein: CSAPPTTGRDQPQHF
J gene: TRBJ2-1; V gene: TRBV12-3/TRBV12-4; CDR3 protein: CASSRGEGDERFF
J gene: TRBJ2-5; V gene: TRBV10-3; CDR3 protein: CAISRDRETQYF
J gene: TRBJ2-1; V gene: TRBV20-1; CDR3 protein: CASGDSGTFHNEQFF
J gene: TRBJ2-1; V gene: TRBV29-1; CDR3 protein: CSVEDPTGGYAEYNEQFF
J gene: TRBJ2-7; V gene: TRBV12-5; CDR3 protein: CASGSWDRGYEQYF
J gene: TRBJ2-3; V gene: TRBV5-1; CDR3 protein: CASSFGLTDTQYF
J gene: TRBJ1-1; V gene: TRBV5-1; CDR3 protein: CASSLAVGFTEAFF
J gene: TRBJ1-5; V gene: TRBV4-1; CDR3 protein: CASSQVWDGDQPQHF
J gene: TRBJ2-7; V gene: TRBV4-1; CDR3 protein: CASSQDQGTYEQYF
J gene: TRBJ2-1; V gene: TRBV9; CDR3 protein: CASSVAGTSGGKGEQFF
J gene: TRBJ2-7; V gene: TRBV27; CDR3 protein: CASSSSRQGEYEQYF
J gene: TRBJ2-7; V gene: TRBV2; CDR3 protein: CASRKTAGGGSDQYF
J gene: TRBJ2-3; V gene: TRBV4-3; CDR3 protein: CASSPSTGTTSTDTQYF
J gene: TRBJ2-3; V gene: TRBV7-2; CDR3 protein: CASRPNRGGTDTQYF
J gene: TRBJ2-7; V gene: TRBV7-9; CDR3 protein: CASSRLGQGYEQYF
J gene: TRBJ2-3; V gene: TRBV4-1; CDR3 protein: CASSQAERGGSYF
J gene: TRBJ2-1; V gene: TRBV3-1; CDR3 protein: CASSQGRFQFF
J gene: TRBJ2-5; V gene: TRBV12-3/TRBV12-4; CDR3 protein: CASSWTTQETQYF
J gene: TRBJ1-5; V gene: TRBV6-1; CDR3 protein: CASTRSLGEPQHF
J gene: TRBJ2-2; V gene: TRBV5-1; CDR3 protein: CASSLGENTGELFF
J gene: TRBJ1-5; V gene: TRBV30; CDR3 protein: CAWSADLYQPQHF
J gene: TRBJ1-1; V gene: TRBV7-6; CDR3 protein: CASSLAQGAPTEAFF
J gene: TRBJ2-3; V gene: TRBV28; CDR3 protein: CASSFTPGGPRQYF
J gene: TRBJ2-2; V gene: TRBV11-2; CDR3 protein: CASRGPYNTGELFF
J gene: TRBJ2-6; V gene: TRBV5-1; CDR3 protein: CASSPTLSSGANVLTF
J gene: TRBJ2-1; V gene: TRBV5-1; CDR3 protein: CASSLGDRSLHEQFF
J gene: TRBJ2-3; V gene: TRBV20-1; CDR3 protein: CSAEGLAGGGTDTQYF
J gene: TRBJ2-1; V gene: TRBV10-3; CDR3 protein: CAISQLRGGGEQFF
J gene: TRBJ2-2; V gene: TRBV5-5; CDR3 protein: CASSSGQGKNTGELFF
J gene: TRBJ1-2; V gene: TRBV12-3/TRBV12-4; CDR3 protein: CASSFRTGGVGYTF
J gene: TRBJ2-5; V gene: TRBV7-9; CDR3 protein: CASSRHGADAETQYF
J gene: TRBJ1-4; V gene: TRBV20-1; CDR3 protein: CSAPRAADEKLFF
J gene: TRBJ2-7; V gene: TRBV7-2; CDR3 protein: CASSPDRAYEQYF
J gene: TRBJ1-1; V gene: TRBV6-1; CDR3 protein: CASSRQGPGFEAFF
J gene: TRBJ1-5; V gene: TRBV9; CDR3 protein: CASSVDSLGPQHF
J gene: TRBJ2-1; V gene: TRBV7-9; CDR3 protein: CASQAFGGISYNEQFF
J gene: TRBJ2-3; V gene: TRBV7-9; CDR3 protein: CASSPVGGEQYF
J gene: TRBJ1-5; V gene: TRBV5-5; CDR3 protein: CASSYGTGERLQHF
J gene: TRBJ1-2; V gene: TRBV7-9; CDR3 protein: CASSSQGAIDYGYTF